The 21 T cell receptor beta chains below all came from one sample that was sequenced in a study of T-cell reconstitution after alpha-beta-depleted transplantation in children. During its preparation, the TCRbeta library received unique molecular identifiers. TCRdb re-called the PCR reads with MiXCR, one entry per CDR3 protein. The table lists 81,000 or so distinct CDR3 sequences, about 14% of them singletons. The sequences come from PBMCs, mostly from graft donor cells, collected 180 days after TCRalphabeta/CD19-depleted stem cell transplant. The source of these receptors is a male patient aged 2-15 years who had a stem cell transplant for acute lymphoblastic leukemia, so the T cells may come from the graft donor.

This clonotype has a single count. One end of the junction fails to match germline, which may point to a read error. V is TRBV12-3 or TRBV12-4 and J is TRBJ1-5, with 12 bases fitting TRBD1. This CDR3 is 15 amino acids long. The CDR3 DNA reads TGTGCCAGCAGTCCCGGGACAGGGGGCTCTCAGCCCCAGCTTTTT. Translated, it gives CASSPGTGGSQPQLF.

This clonotype was detected many times. This chain links TRBV6-5 with TRBJ2-2; 8 bases are a match to TRBD2. V shed 2 bases and J 1 base; nucleotides not matched to a gene: 0. CDR1 and CDR2 (germline): MNHEY, SVGAGI. The CDR3 totals 15 residues. The CDR3 sequence: CASSYSGRNTGELFF. In DNA form, the CDR3 reads TGTGCCAGCAGTTACAGCGGGAGGAACACCGGGGAGCTGTTTTTT.

The chain uses TRBV18 and TRBJ1-1; no definite D call. With 0 bases removed from V and 0 bases from J, the gap between germline ends came to 5 bases. There are 14 residues in the CDR3. Germline CDR1 reads KGHSH; CDR2 reads LQKENI. CDR3 coding DNA: TGTGCCAGCTCACCACCGGCTTTGAACACTGAAGCTTTCTTT. It is translated as CASSPPALNTEAFF.

The chain links TRBV13 to TRBJ2-7; a weak D match, TRBD1 (5 bases). Germline V lookup: CDR1 PRHDT, CDR2 FYEKMQ (reference sequence). The CDR3 is 13 residues long. Between the trimmed V and J ends, which lost 0 bases and 4 bases, there was a span of 7 bases. The CDR3 reads CASSLGDIYEQYF. The CDR3 DNA is TGTGCCAGCAGCTTAGGGGACATTTACGAGCAGTACTTC.

The J gene is TRBJ2-7, the V gene TRBV20-1; tentative D call: TRBD2 (7 bases). V lost 3 bases, J lost 5 bases, and 14 bases lay in between. The CDR3 has 13 amino acids. CDR1 DFQATT and CDR2 SNEGSKA come from the germline V gene (reference sequence). In DNA form, the CDR3 reads TGCAGTGCTAGGGGGGGGGCCGACCACGAGCAGTACTTC. Translation: CSARGGADHEQYF.

This clonotype was seen a few times. The chain joins TRBV7-7 to TRBJ2-5, with D possibly matching TRBD1 (6 bases). The CDR3 loop spans 14 amino acids. The germline CDR1 and CDR2 sequences are SSHAT and FNYEAQ (reference sequence). Trimming removed 1 base from V and 1 base from J, with 7 bases in between. CDR3 DNA: TGTGCCAGCAGCTTAGGGACAGCCCAAGAGACCCAGTACTTC. Translating gives CASSLGTAQETQYF.

This clonotype was recorded many times. CDR3 DNA sequence: TGCGCCAGCAGCTTGGGACAGGGGGCGCGGAATGAGCAGTTCTTC. Translation: CASSLGQGARNEQFF. The V and J genes are TRBV5-1 and TRBJ2-1; 10 bases line up with TRBD1. Germline assignment: CDR1 SGHRS and CDR2 YFSETQ. The CDR3 has 15 residues. V was clipped by 0 bases and J by 7 bases; unmatched bases: 4.

The rearrangement uses TRBV5-1 and TRBJ2-3, with D hard to call. This CDR3 comprises 15 residues. Germline loops: CDR1 SGHRS, CDR2 YFSETQ. The germline V and J ends were trimmed by 0 bases and 0 bases, with 8 bases remaining between them. The CDR3 reads CASSLELPSTDTQYF. The CDR3 region has the DNA TGCGCCAGCAGCTTGGAGCTACCTAGCACAGATACGCAGTATTTT.

This clonotype was seen more than once but under ten times. This rearrangement joins TRBV5-1 to TRBJ2-2, with 7 positions matching TRBD1. Germline CDR1 and CDR2: SGHRS and YFSETQ. V lost 2 bases and J lost 6; bases outside the gene matches: 4. The CDR3 sequence is 14 residues long. CDR3 region: CASSLTGVAGELFF. CDR3 coding DNA: TGCGCCAGCAGCTTAACAGGGGTAGCCGGGGAGCTGTTTTTT.

This clonotype was seen a handful of times. The chain has TRBV29-1 and TRBJ1-2, with D perhaps matching TRBD1 (6 bases). The CDR3 is made up of 13 amino acids. Germline V gene lookup returns CDR1 SQVTM and CDR2 ANQGSEA. The V gene lost 7 bases and the J gene lost 6 bases, with 18 bases spanning the gap. CDR3: CSALPGTPDGYTF. The CDR3 DNA reads as TGCAGCGCGTTACCCGGGACACCCGATGGCTACACCTTC.

This clonotype appeared a few times. The rearrangement joins TRBV6-2 or TRBV6-3 to TRBJ1-5; D is possibly TRBD1 (6 bases). Trimming stripped 2 bases from V and 3 bases from J, with 11 bases between. CDR1 MNHEY and CDR2 SVGEGT come from the germline V gene. There are 15 residues in the CDR3. CDR3 DNA sequence: TGTGCCAGCAGTTACCCCGGGGGCCACAATCAGCCCCAGCATTTT. Amino acid sequence: CASSYPGGHNQPQHF.

J is TRBJ2-1 and V is TRBV6-4; TRBD1 is a possible D gene (5 bases). The CDR3 length is 13 residues. Looked up from germline, CDR1 is MRHNA and CDR2 is SNTAGT. V shed 2 bases and J shed 9 bases, with 11 bases lying between them. DNA of the CDR3: TGTGCCAGCAGTGACCCTCGGACACTTGAGCAGTTCTTC. The encoded protein is CASSDPRTLEQFF.

This clonotype was detected a few times. V gene TRBV10-3 combines with J gene TRBJ2-7; D could derive from TRBD1 or TRBD2 (6 bases each). CDR1 ENHRY and CDR2 SYGVKD come from the germline V gene. The CDR3 extends over 14 amino acids. Between the trimmed V and J ends, which lost 8 bases and 5 bases, there was a span of 19 bases. This chain's CDR3 is CAIARQGRNDEQYF. CDR3 nucleotide sequence: TGTGCCATCGCGAGGCAGGGGAGGAACGACGAGCAGTACTTC.

The rearrangement joins TRBV5-1 to TRBJ1-2; weak D call: TRBD1 (6 bases). Trimming took off 1 base at V and 7 bases at J, with 14 bases between the two ends. CDR3 length equals 14 residues. Germline V lookup: CDR1 SGHRS, CDR2 YFSETQ. The CDR3 loop is CASSLSGDFVGYTF. CDR3 in DNA: TGCGCCAGCAGCTTGTCAGGGGATTTTGTTGGCTACACCTTC.

V is TRBV12-3 or TRBV12-4 and J is TRBJ1-5; TRBD1 agrees at 8 bases. The CDR3 contains 14 residues. The V and J ends lost 4 bases and 3 bases, in that order; junction bases with no gene match: 2. CDR3 DNA sequence: TGTGCCAGCAGTTGGGACAGGTCCAATCAGCCCCAGCATTTT. It specifies CASSWDRSNQPQHF.

By sample share, this clonotype is medium-sized. V usage is TRBV20-1 and J usage is TRBJ2-3; no definite D call. The CDR3 has 12 amino acids. Trimming left V 7 bases short and J 2 bases short, with 10 bases between. Germline V gene lookup returns CDR1 DFQATT and CDR2 SNEGSKA (reference sequence). The CDR3 reads CSVVPHTDTQYF. The CDR3 DNA reads as TGCAGTGTGGTGCCCCACACAGATACGCAGTATTTT.

The table lists this clonotype with a few counts. The chain carries TRBV10-3 and TRBJ2-1, with TRBD2 as a possible D gene (7 bases). The V gene's germline CDR1 is ENHRY and CDR2 SYGVKD. The CDR3 runs to 16 residues. V dropped 9 bases and J dropped 0 bases, with 18 bases sitting between them. The CDR3: CAMGGGGPGSYNEQFF. The CDR3 DNA sequence: TGTGCCATGGGGGGCGGGGGCCCTGGCTCCTACAATGAGCAGTTCTTC.

V gene TRBV2 combines with J gene TRBJ2-7; unclear D gene. Germline V gives CDR1 SNHLY, CDR2 FYNNEI. The CDR3 length is 12 residues. Trimming stripped 7 bases from V and 6 bases from J, with 13 bases between. As DNA, the CDR3 is TGTGCCAGCACGCCGGAATCAGGCGAGCAGTACTTC. Protein sequence: CASTPESGEQYF.

This clonotype was found a few times. CDR3 sequence: CAISESEPQPLFF. DNA for the CDR3: TGTGCCATCAGTGAGTCGGAGCCCCAGCCACTGTTTTTT. V usage is TRBV10-3 and J usage is TRBJ1-4; D is unclear. Trimming removed 0 bases from V and 13 bases from J, with 12 bases in between. CDR3 length: 13 residues. Germline-derived CDR1 and CDR2 are ENHRY and SYGVKD.

V is TRBV18 and J is TRBJ2-3; no clear D. Germline CDR1 reads KGHSH; CDR2 reads LQKENI. Trimming took off 1 base at V and 1 base at J, with 6 bases between the two ends. The CDR3 extends over 14 amino acids. In DNA, the CDR3 is TGTGCCAGCTCACCACTTATAGGCACAGATACGCAGTATTTT. This codes for CASSPLIGTDTQYF.

The chain combines TRBV7-6 with TRBJ2-3; D is undetermined. Germline CDR1 reads SGHVS; CDR2 reads FNYEAQ. V shed 0 bases and J shed 3 bases, with 7 bases lying between them. The length of the CDR3 is 14 residues. Here the CDR3 DNA reads TGTGCCAGCAGCTTAGCGGGTGAGACAGATACGCAGTATTTT. Translation: CASSLAGETDTQYF.